The 20 T cell receptor beta chains reported below all come from one sample, sequenced in a study of blood T cell repertoires in COVID-19. The table came from immunoSEQ multiplex PCR; TCRdb's copy has only in-frame clones and leaves some out. The profile covers roughly 200,000 clones, with around nine tenths appearing a single time and around 1.5% taken by the ten largest. The sample consisted of peripheral blood. Every receptor here comes from a man between 18 and 29 years old with active or convalescent COVID-19.

The V call is TRBV2, the J call TRBJ2-7; TRBD1 might be the D (5 bases). The CDR3 consists of 13 residues. Trimming took off 4 bases at V and 6 bases at J, with 13 bases between the two ends. Per the germline V gene, CDR1 is SNHLY and CDR2 is FYNNEI. CDR3 protein: CASSVSGLREQYF. In DNA form, the CDR3 reads TGTGCCAGCAGTGTGTCAGGGCTCCGCGAGCAGTACTTC.

V and J are TRBV6-1 and TRBJ1-1; D possibly corresponds to TRBD1 (6 bases). With 0 bases removed from V and 3 bases from J, the gap between germline ends came to 11 bases. Germline V CDR1 and CDR2: MNHNS, SASEGT. CDR3 length: 15 amino acids. The CDR3 coding sequence is TGTGCCAGCAGTGAAGCCGGACAGCACGACACTGAAGCTTTCTTT. This sequence encodes CASSEAGQHDTEAFF.

The chain is built from TRBV6-4 and TRBJ2-2; perhaps TRBD1 as D (6 bases). The CDR3 is made up of 17 amino acids. Trimming shortened V by 0 bases and J by 1 base, and 12 bases separated the two germline ends. Germline V gene sequence: CDR1 MRHNA, CDR2 SNTAGT. In DNA form, the CDR3 reads TGTGCCAGCAGTGACTCCGCGGCAGGGGAGAACACCGGGGAGCTGTTTTTT. Its translation: CASSDSAAGENTGELFF.

The chain links TRBV9 to TRBJ1-3; D perhaps matches TRBD1 (5 bases). From germline, CDR1 is SGDLS and CDR2 YYNGEE. The CDR3 length is 17 residues. The V end lost 2 bases, the J end lost 7 bases, and 22 bases lay between the germline ends. CDR3 nucleotides: TGTGCCAGCAGCGTCGACAGCTCAACGGTACCATACAACACCATATATTTT. Translation gives CASSVDSSTVPYNTIYF.

The chain carries TRBV11-1 and TRBJ2-3, with TRBD2 matching over 7 bases. V lost 0 bases to trimming and J lost 4 bases; unmatched junction nucleotides: 1. Germline V CDR1 and CDR2: SGHAT, FQDESV (reference sequence). CDR3 length: 14 residues. The DNA for the CDR3 is TGTGCCAGCAGCTTAGCGGGAGGGGCAGATACGCAGTATTTT. Its protein product is CASSLAGGADTQYF. Drawing the rest from reference TRBV11-1 and TRBJ2-3, the complete variable domain is EAEVAQSPRYKITEKSQAVAFWCDPISGHATLYWYRQILGQGPELLVQFQDESVVDDSQLPKDRFSAERLKGVDSTLKIQPAELGDSAMYLCASSLAGGADTQYFGPGTRLTVL.

The chain links TRBV13 to TRBJ1-1; D gene unclear. The CDR3 spans 14 residues. In germline, CDR1 is PRHDT, CDR2 FYEKMQ (reference sequence). Deletions cut 0 bases from V and 7 bases from J, with 12 bases between. The CDR3: CASSLGLRPNEAFF. The CDR3 bases are TGTGCCAGCAGCTTAGGCCTGCGGCCAAATGAAGCTTTCTTT.

Only a few counts were recorded for this clone. V usage is TRBV5-5 and J usage is TRBJ2-1, with 12 nucleotides matching TRBD2. From germline, CDR1 is SGHKS and CDR2 YYEKEE (reference sequence). After removal of 2 bases from V and 2 bases from J, the junction contained 2 bases not matched to a gene. This CDR3 contains 16 residues. CDR3: CASSFTSGGPYNEQFF. In DNA, the CDR3 is TGTGCCAGCAGCTTCACTAGCGGGGGGCCCTACAATGAGCAGTTCTTC. Full variable domain (remainder filled in from reference TRBV5-5 and TRBJ2-1): DAGVTQSPTHLIKTRGQQVTLRCSPISGHKSVSWYQQVLGQGPQFIFQYYEKEERGRGNFPDRFSARQFPNYSSELNVNALLLGDSALYLCASSFTSGGPYNEQFFGPGTRLTVL.

The sample holds one count of this clone. This sequence joins TRBV7-7 and TRBJ2-1, with D maybe TRBD1 (7 bases). V lost 5 bases and J 6 bases, leaving 23 bases between the germline ends. The CDR3 loop spans 17 amino acids. Looked up from germline, CDR1 is SSHAT and CDR2 is FNYEAQ (reference sequence). The CDR3 region has the DNA TGTGCCAGCAGCCGGGACAGCCCGGGCAGGCGGGGCAATGAGCAGTTCTTC. It codes for CASSRDSPGRRGNEQFF.

The chain couples TRBV10-2 to TRBJ2-7; 8 nucleotides align to TRBD2. The CDR3 is made up of 16 amino acids. V shed 2 bases, J shed 5 bases, and the junction held 11 bases outside the gene matches. CDR1 and CDR2 from the germline V gene are WSHSY and SAAADI. The CDR3 DNA sequence: TGCGCCAGCAGTGAGAATTCGGGAGGGCCTGGCGACGAGCAGTACTTC. This sequence encodes CASSENSGGPGDEQYF.

V usage is TRBV5-1 and J usage is TRBJ2-4; D is possibly TRBD1 (7 bases). Germline CDR1 and CDR2: SGHRS and YFSETQ. The ends were cut back, 0 bases at V and 8 bases at J, with 15 bases in the middle. The CDR3 covers 15 residues. As DNA, the CDR3 is TGCGCCAGCAGCTTGGAAGGGGCGGGGACAGACATTCAGTACTTC. It encodes CASSLEGAGTDIQYF.

Concerning this clone itself: The junction differs from germline at one of its ends, possibly a read error. This chain links TRBV5-1 with TRBJ1-1; D is perhaps TRBD1 (6 bases). Germline V gene sequence: CDR1 SGHRS, CDR2 YFSETQ. CDR3 length equals 12 residues. The CDR3 DNA reads as TGCGCCCGCAGGACAGTGAACACTGAAGCTTTCTTT. It encodes CARRTVNTEAFF. Using reference TRBV5-1 and TRBJ1-1 for the parts outside the CDR3, the full variable domain is KAGVTQTPRYLIKTRGQQVTLSCSPISGHRSVSWYQQTPGQGLQFLFEYFSETQRNKGNFPGRFSGRQFSNSRSEMNVSTLELGDSALYLCARRTVNTEAFFGQGTRLTVV.

In this sample, this clone turned up a few times. This chain uses TRBV7-8 with TRBJ1-6, with D maybe TRBD1 (5 bases). The germline gives CDR1 SGHVS, CDR2 FQNEAQ. There are 14 residues in the CDR3. V was shortened by 4 bases and J by 7 bases, with 11 bases between the two germline ends. CDR3 region: CASSSDSRNSPLHF. CDR3 DNA sequence: TGTGCCAGCAGCTCAGACAGTAGGAATTCACCCCTCCACTTT. Full variable domain (rest looked up from reference TRBV7-8 and TRBJ1-6): GAGVSQSPRYKVAKRGQDVALRCDPISGHVSLFWYQQALGQGPEFLTYFQNEAQLDKSGLPSDRFFAERPEGSVSTLKIQRTQQEDSAVYLCASSSDSRNSPLHFGNGTRLTVT.

V is TRBV7-2 and J is TRBJ2-2; D remains unclear. The V gene lost 1 base and the J gene lost 7 bases, with 13 bases spanning the gap. The CDR3 consists of 15 residues. The germline CDR1 and CDR2 sequences are SGHTA and FQGNSA. CDR3 bases: TGTGCCAGCAGCTTAGAGGTAGCTTTGGTCGGGGAGCTGTTTTTT. Translating it yields CASSLEVALVGELFF.

The gene calls are TRBV19 and TRBJ1-2, with 12 nucleotides matching TRBD1. This CDR3 has 17 amino acids. CDR1 and CDR2 (germline): LNHDA, SQIVND (reference sequence). J gave up 2 bases and V 6 bases, and 10 bases lay outside the gene matches. The chain's CDR3 is CASRPPGQGARNYGYTF. DNA of the CDR3: TGTGCCAGTAGACCACCGGGACAGGGGGCGAGAAACTATGGCTACACCTTC.

This clone appeared once. The rearrangement uses TRBV19 and TRBJ2-7; D is ambiguous. Looked up from germline, CDR1 is LNHDA and CDR2 is SQIVND (reference sequence). V was pared by 5 bases and J by 6 bases, with 14 bases between. CDR3 length: 13 amino acids. CDR3 protein: CASSASRLVEQYF. The CDR3 DNA follows: TGTGCCAGTAGTGCATCTCGGTTGGTCGAGCAGTACTTC.

V gene TRBV9 combines with J gene TRBJ2-1; no firm D call. The V end lost 0 bases, the J end lost 1 base, and 8 bases lay between the germline ends. CDR3 length equals 15 residues. CDR1 and CDR2 (germline): SGDLS, YYNGEE. CDR3 region: CASSVVSSSYNEQFF. CDR3 nucleotide sequence: TGTGCCAGCAGCGTAGTCTCTAGTTCCTACAATGAGCAGTTCTTC.

This chain uses TRBV5-5 with TRBJ2-5; weak D call: TRBD1 (6 bases). Germline-derived CDR1 and CDR2 are SGHKS and YYEKEE (reference sequence). V gave up 0 bases and J gave up 5 bases, with 14 bases separating them. The CDR3 extends over 15 amino acids. The CDR3 coding sequence is TGTGCCAGCAGCTTGGAGTTCAGGGGTGGCGAGACCCAGTACTTC. As protein: CASSLEFRGGETQYF. Full variable domain (outside the CDR3, taken from reference TRBV5-5 and TRBJ2-5): DAGVTQSPTHLIKTRGQQVTLRCSPISGHKSVSWYQQVLGQGPQFIFQYYEKEERGRGNFPDRFSARQFPNYSSELNVNALLLGDSALYLCASSLEFRGGETQYFGPGTRLLVL.

The V call is TRBV4-3, the J call TRBJ1-3; D gene ambiguous. Germline V CDR1 and CDR2: LGHNA, YSLEER. V gave up 3 bases and J gave up 4 bases, with 16 bases separating them. CDR3 length: 16 amino acids. In nucleotides, the CDR3 is TGCGCCAGCAGCCATCACGACCGACTACAGGGAAACACCATATATTTT. Protein product: CASSHHDRLQGNTIYF.

The chain carries TRBV30 and TRBJ2-7; TRBD2 might be the D (7 bases). V lost 0 bases and J 4 bases, leaving 16 bases between the germline ends. Germline V CDR1 and CDR2: GTSNPN, SVGIG (reference sequence). The CDR3 consists of 15 residues. The CDR3 DNA reads TGTGCCTGGAGTGTGGAAGGGGGGGGGCCGTACGAGCAGTACTTC. Translation gives CAWSVEGGGPYEQYF. The complete variable domain, with remaining parts taken from reference TRBV30 and TRBJ2-7, reads SQTIHQWPATLVQPVGSPLSLECTVEGTSNPNLYWYRQAAGRGLQLLFYSVGIGQISSEVPQNLSASRPQDRQFILSSKKLLLSDSGFYLCAWSVEGGGPYEQYFGPGTRLTVT.

This clone was observed once. Here the CDR3 reads CASSLGQGASNTEAFF. The CDR3, as DNA: TGCGCCAGCAGCCTTGGACAGGGGGCTTCGAACACTGAAGCTTTCTTT. The chain couples TRBV5-1 to TRBJ1-1; TRBD1 matches 11 bases. CDR3 size: 16 residues. J gave up 1 base and V 4 bases, and 6 bases lay outside the gene matches. CDR1 and CDR2 (germline): SGHRS, YFSETQ.